A single sample is the source of the 3 T cell receptor beta chains below, sequenced in a study of Ad26.COV2.S vaccination and SARS-CoV-2 variants. Treatment indicated: approximately 18 received Ad26.COV2.S at low or high dose, single or two shots; about 5 received placebo; per-sample allocation not given. After the first vaccine or placebo injection, samples were drawn on day 63. Libraries were prepared by immunoSEQ multiplex PCR; TCRdb keeps only in-frame clonotypes and omits some of them. Among roughly 350,000 clones listed, over 75% were seen once. Material: peripheral blood, obtained in a trial of Ad26.COV2.S vaccine versus placebo. Receptor source: a person aged 18-65 years who received the Ad26.COV2.S COVID-19 vaccine or a placebo.

The chain combines TRBV6-2 or TRBV6-3 with TRBJ1-6; TRBD1 matches at 7 bases. The germline CDR1 and CDR2 sequences are MNHEY and SVGEGT. CDR3 size: 15 residues. V was clipped by 5 bases and J by 6 bases; unmatched bases: 7. The chain's CDR3 is CASSRWDSVNSPLHF. CDR3 coding DNA: TGTGCCAGCAGTCGGTGGGACAGCGTTAATTCACCCCTCCACTTT.

The table lists this clone with a count of one. The chain recombines TRBV5-1 with TRBJ2-7; unclear D gene. The V gene's germline CDR1 is SGHRS and CDR2 YFSETQ. The V gene lost 0 bases and the J gene lost 5 bases, with 9 bases spanning the gap. The CDR3 contains 13 residues. CDR3 nucleotide sequence: TGCGCCAGCAGCTTGGCCCTAAGGAACGAGCAGTACTTC. Protein: CASSLALRNEQYF.

The sample holds a few counts of this clone. J is TRBJ1-4 and V is TRBV29-1; tentative D call: TRBD1 (6 bases). This CDR3 has 14 residues. CDR1 and CDR2 (germline): SQVTM, ANQGSEA. The DNA of the CDR3 is TGCAGTTACATCTGGGGGGCCTCTAGGGAAAAACTGTTTTTT. Encoded protein: CSYIWGASREKLFF.